The 6 T cell receptor beta chains given below trace back to one sample, sequenced in a study of OX40 agonist ivuxolimab in advanced cancers. Assay used: immunoSEQ multiplex PCR; TCRdb lists only in-frame clones, some missing. The table includes about 22,000 clones, 65% to 90% detected once. The input for sequencing was CD4+ or CD8+ T cells sorted from blood, taken in a trial of the OX40 agonist ivuxolimab. The receptor source for this set is an adult with an advanced solid tumor such as melanoma, head and neck, liver or kidney cancer.

A few counts support this clone. The chain joins TRBV6-1 to TRBJ1-1, with TRBD1 matching 7 bases. CDR3 length: 15 amino acids. J lost 4 bases, V lost 2 bases, and 7 bases had no gene match. The germline V gene encodes CDR1 MNHNS and CDR2 SASEGT. CDR3 loop: CASSELADRPTEAFF. CDR3 sequence (DNA): TGTGCCAGCAGTGAATTGGCGGACAGGCCCACTGAAGCTTTCTTT.

The V gene is TRBV6-5, the J gene TRBJ2-7; D gene unclear. The length of the CDR3 is 11 residues. The V end was cut by 0 bases, the J end by 6 bases, with 3 bases between. The germline CDR1 and CDR2 sequences are MNHEY and SVGAGI. The CDR3 region is CASSYSFEQYF. The CDR3 DNA is TGTGCCAGCAGTTACTCGTTCGAGCAGTACTTC.

V and J are TRBV7-9 and TRBJ1-2, with 9 bases aligning to TRBD1. The V gene's germline CDR1 is SEHNR and CDR2 FQNEAQ (reference sequence). The length of the CDR3 is 13 residues. Trimming removed 7 bases from V and 8 bases from J; junction bases left unmatched: 8. CDR3 sequence (DNA): TGTGCCAGCAAGAGGACAGGGGACGGAGGCTACACCTTC. The encoded protein is CASKRTGDGGYTF.

This clone was found once. This chain uses TRBV13 with TRBJ2-2, with TRBD1 matching 8 bases. After removal of 5 bases from V and 6 bases from J, the junction contained 5 bases not matched to a gene. In germline, CDR1 is PRHDT, CDR2 FYEKMQ (reference sequence). This CDR3 spans 14 amino acids. The CDR3 reads CASSPDRGPGELFF. CDR3 DNA: TGTGCCAGCAGCCCAGACAGGGGCCCCGGGGAGCTGTTTTTT.

This clone occurred once. CDR3 residues: CATSGSDFSYEQYF. The CDR3 DNA reads TGTGCCACCAGCGGATCGGACTTCTCCTACGAGCAGTACTTC. The rearrangement joins TRBV15 to TRBJ2-7, with TRBD2 as a possible D gene (5 bases). V lost 5 bases and J 0 bases, leaving 11 bases between the germline ends. CDR3 length: 14 residues. Germline lookup yields CDR1 LNHNV and CDR2 YYDKDF (reference sequence).

This clone was observed a handful of times. The chain has TRBV5-1 and TRBJ1-2; 11 positions agree with TRBD1. This CDR3 has 13 amino acids. In germline, CDR1 is SGHRS, CDR2 YFSETQ. V trimming: 3 bases; J trimming: 6 bases; junction bases outside the gene matches: 1. The DNA of the CDR3 is TGCGCCAGCAGCTGGACAGGGGGCCATGGCTACACCTTC. Amino acids: CASSWTGGHGYTF.